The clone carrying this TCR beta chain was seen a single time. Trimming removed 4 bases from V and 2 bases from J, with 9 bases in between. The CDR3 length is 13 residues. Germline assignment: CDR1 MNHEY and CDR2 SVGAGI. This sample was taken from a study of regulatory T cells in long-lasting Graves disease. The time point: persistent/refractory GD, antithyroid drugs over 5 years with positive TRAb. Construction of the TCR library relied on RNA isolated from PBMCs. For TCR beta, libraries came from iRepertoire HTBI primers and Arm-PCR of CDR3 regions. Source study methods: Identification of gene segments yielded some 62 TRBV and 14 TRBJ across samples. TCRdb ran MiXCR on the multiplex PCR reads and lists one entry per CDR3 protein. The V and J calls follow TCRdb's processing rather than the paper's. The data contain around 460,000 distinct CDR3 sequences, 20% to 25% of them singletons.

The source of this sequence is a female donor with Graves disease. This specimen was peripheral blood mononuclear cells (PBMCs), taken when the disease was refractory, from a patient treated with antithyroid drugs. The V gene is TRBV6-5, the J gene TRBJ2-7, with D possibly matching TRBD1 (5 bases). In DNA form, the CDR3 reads TGTGCCAGCAGTTGGGGCCCGACCTACGAGCAGTACTTC. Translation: CASSWGPTYEQYF.